This TCR beta chain is drawn from a study of radiotherapy plus CTLA-4 blockade in lung cancer. Study-level points and caveats: Researchers report tumor-derived TCR clones expanding in blood after radiotherapy plus ipilimumab.

V gave up 3 bases and J gave up 8 bases; unmatched junction bases: 13. Looked up from germline, CDR1 is SGHRS and CDR2 is YFSETQ. The CDR3 sequence is 17 residues long. Worth noting for this clone: The antigen remains undetermined.

Generated by immunoSEQ multiplex PCR, the TCRdb table keeps only in-frame clones and is missing some. The data show about 60,000 clones, less than 85% seen once. The receptor was isolated from a human donor with non-small cell lung cancer who had a complete response to radiotherapy plus ipilimumab. The V gene is TRBV5-1, the J gene TRBJ1-4; 10 bases are shared with TRBD1. The sample here was peripheral blood, taken from a patient treated with radiotherapy plus ipilimumab. The CDR3 DNA sequence: TGCGCCAGCAGCTCCAATCCGGCCGGGACAGGGGAAGAAAAACTGTTTTTT. Encoded protein: CASSSNPAGTGEEKLFF.